These 10 T cell receptor beta chains came from one sample sequenced in a study of shared clonotypes between healthy human individuals. Measured with immunoSEQ multiplex PCR; TCRdb has only the in-frame clones, and not every one. The table includes millions of clones, over 85% detected once. Naive CD8 cells comprised CD45RO-negative, CCR7-positively selected cells, excluding terminally differentiated effector memory CD45RA+ cells. The sequencing input was naive CD8+ T cells sorted from blood. The source is a man in his late teens or twenties in good health.

This clone was recorded only once. Other DNA sequences in this sample translate to the same CDR3. The V call is TRBV9, the J call TRBJ2-1; maybe TRBD2 (5 bases). The germline gives CDR1 SGDLS, CDR2 YYNGEE. The CDR3 totals 13 residues. Trimming took off 0 bases at V and 7 bases at J, with 8 bases between the two ends. The CDR3 DNA sequence: TGTGCCAGCAGCGTAGTTTCGGGGAATGAGCAGTTCTTC. This codes for CASSVVSGNEQFF. Combining the CDR3 with reference TRBV9 and TRBJ2-1 gives the whole variable domain DSGVTQTPKHLITATGQRVTLRCSPRSGDLSVYWYQQSLDQGLQFLIQYYNGEERAKGNILERFSAQQFPDLHSELNLSSLELGDSALYFCASSVVSGNEQFFGPGTRLTVL.

The chain recombines TRBV10-1 with TRBJ2-5; 7 nucleotides align to TRBD1. The CDR3 spans 14 residues. CDR1 is WNHNN, CDR2 SYGVQD, per germline (reference sequence). V lost 6 bases, J lost 0 bases, and 4 bases stayed unmatched. The CDR3 sequence: CASSLDRDQETQYF. The CDR3 DNA follows: TGCGCCAGCAGCTTAGACAGGGACCAAGAGACCCAGTACTTC.

This sequence joins TRBV27 and TRBJ2-7, with 7 nucleotides matching TRBD2. This CDR3 is 13 amino acids long. J was trimmed by 6 bases and V by 4 bases; bases with no gene match: 6. Germline V gene data show CDR1 as MNHEY and CDR2 as SMNVEV (reference sequence). The CDR3 coding sequence is TGTGCCAGCAGTTCGGGAGGTCTAGGCGAGCAGTACTTC. Amino acids: CASSSGGLGEQYF.

The chain combines TRBV27 with TRBJ1-4, with 7 bases identical to TRBD1. There are 14 residues in the CDR3. Germline-derived CDR1 and CDR2 are MNHEY and SMNVEV (reference sequence). V trimming: 8 bases; J trimming: 5 bases; junction bases outside the gene matches: 8. In nucleotides, the CDR3 is TGTGCCAGCGGTCACAGGGGACGAAATGAAAAACTGTTTTTT. Protein sequence: CASGHRGRNEKLFF.

This chain joins TRBV28 and TRBJ1-2, with no clear D. The CDR3 loop spans 18 amino acids. V lost 5 bases and J 1 base, leaving 23 bases between the germline ends. Germline CDR1 MDHEN, CDR2 SYDVKM. The CDR3 coding sequence is TGTGCCAGCAGTCTCTCTCCAGCTTCCGGGAATCTTAACTATGGCTACACCTTC. It translates to CASSLSPASGNLNYGYTF.

The chain employs TRBV5-4 and TRBJ2-5; D is possibly TRBD1 (5 bases). The J call may be incorrect, as the DNA end agrees better with TRBJ2-7. The CDR3 sequence is 11 residues long. Germline CDR1 reads SGHNT; CDR2 reads YYREEE (reference sequence). For the CDR3, the DNA is TGTGCCAGCAGCCAGGGTTACGAGCAGTACTTC. Protein sequence: CASSQGYEQYF.

Notes on this clone: The same CDR3 also results from other DNA sequences found in this sample. The chain uses TRBV7-9 and TRBJ2-5; 11 nucleotides line up with TRBD2. Trimming removed 1 base from V and 3 bases from J; junction bases left unmatched: 1. Per germline, CDR1 SEHNR and CDR2 FQNEAQ (reference sequence). The length of the CDR3 is 15 residues. CDR3 sequence: CASSLVGLAEETQYF. CDR3 bases: TGTGCCAGCAGCTTAGTGGGACTAGCGGAAGAGACCCAGTACTTC.

The V call is TRBV5-1, the J call TRBJ2-1; no clear D gene. V was pared by 1 base and J by 0 bases, with 8 bases between. The CDR3 loop spans 15 amino acids. Germline lookup yields CDR1 SGHRS and CDR2 YFSETQ. In DNA, the CDR3 is TGCGCCAGCAGCTTGATAACTAACTCCTACAATGAGCAGTTCTTC. Its protein product is CASSLITNSYNEQFF.

The gene calls are TRBV7-2 and TRBJ2-2, with 7 bases fitting TRBD1. Germline V gives CDR1 SGHTA, CDR2 FQGNSA. The V segment lost 4 bases and the J segment 3 bases; nucleotides outside the gene matches: 5. This CDR3 region has 15 residues. CDR3 residues: CASSSDRRYTGELFF. In nucleotides, the CDR3 is TGTGCCAGCAGCTCGGACAGGAGATACACCGGGGAGCTGTTTTTT.

This sequence joins TRBV27 and TRBJ2-1; D ambiguous. Germline V gives CDR1 MNHEY, CDR2 SMNVEV (reference sequence). The length of the CDR3 is 13 residues. Trimming shortened V by 3 bases and J by 5 bases, and 8 bases separated the two germline ends. CDR3 sequence: CASSFPPNNEQFF. The CDR3 bases are TGTGCCAGCAGTTTTCCCCCCAACAATGAGCAGTTCTTC.